The 17 T cell receptor beta chains below all came from one sample that was sequenced in a study of blood T cell repertoires in COVID-19. Here immunoSEQ multiplex PCR was the method, and the copy in TCRdb shows in-frame clones only, minus some. The sample has nearly 80,000 clones, 70% to 90% seen once; the top ten hold around 5%. Source material: peripheral blood. The source of these receptors is a woman aged 80 or over with active or convalescent COVID-19.

This clone was seen once. The chain joins TRBV4-3 to TRBJ2-3; no firm D call. V dropped 1 base and J dropped 2 bases, with 10 bases sitting between them. CDR1 is LGHNA and CDR2 is YSLEER in the germline V gene. The CDR3 spans 15 residues. The DNA of the CDR3 is TGCGCCAGCAGCCAAGGAACAGAGTTCACAGATACGCAGTATTTT. Residues: CASSQGTEFTDTQYF.

The V gene is TRBV29-1, the J gene TRBJ1-2; tentative D call: TRBD1 (5 bases). The CDR3 sequence is 14 residues long. With 3 bases removed from V and 2 bases from J, the gap between germline ends came to 13 bases. The V gene's germline CDR1 is SQVTM and CDR2 ANQGSEA. The CDR3 sequence: CSVDWGVGNYGYTF. The CDR3 DNA reads as TGCAGCGTTGACTGGGGGGTAGGGAACTATGGCTACACCTTC.

V and J are TRBV9 and TRBJ1-2; D unclear. From germline, CDR1 is SGDLS and CDR2 YYNGEE. This CDR3 region has 14 residues. Trimming left V 4 bases short and J 2 bases short, with 12 bases between. The CDR3 protein is CASSPRRENYGYTF. DNA of the CDR3: TGTGCCAGCAGCCCCCGACGGGAAAACTATGGCTACACCTTC.

This rearrangement joins TRBV7-2 to TRBJ2-7; 10 nucleotides align to TRBD1. Trimming cost V 0 bases and J 2 bases; bases outside gene matches: 1. This CDR3 contains 15 residues. Germline V CDR1 and CDR2: SGHTA, FQGNSA. The CDR3 DNA sequence: TGTGCCAGCAGCTTAGCCGGGACAGGGGCCTACGAGCAGTACTTC. Residues: CASSLAGTGAYEQYF.

The V gene is TRBV14, the J gene TRBJ1-1; possibly TRBD1 for D (5 bases). Trimming stripped 0 bases from V and 4 bases from J, with 12 bases between. This CDR3 is built from 15 residues. Germline assignment: CDR1 SGHDN and CDR2 FVKESK. The CDR3 loop is CASSQDFQGTTEAFF. CDR3 coding DNA: TGTGCCAGCAGCCAAGATTTCCAGGGAACCACTGAAGCTTTCTTT.

A single count supports this clone. The CDR3 protein is CASSSPTSGTYNEQFF. For the CDR3, the DNA is TGTGCCAGCAGTTCCCCGACTAGCGGAACATACAATGAGCAGTTCTTC. The chain carries TRBV28 and TRBJ2-1; 9 bases line up with TRBD2. CDR3 length: 16 residues. The germline V gene encodes CDR1 MDHEN and CDR2 SYDVKM. J was trimmed by 4 bases and V by 4 bases; bases with no gene match: 8.

This chain uses TRBV4-1 with TRBJ1-5; D is unresolved. CDR1 is MGHRA and CDR2 is YSYEKL in the germline V gene. This CDR3 region has 15 residues. V shed 4 bases and J shed 4 bases, with 14 bases lying between them. The CDR3 DNA sequence: TGCGCCAGCAGCCGAGACCAGCCGGGGAATCAGCCCCAGCATTTT. Translating it yields CASSRDQPGNQPQHF.

The chain carries TRBV7-9 and TRBJ2-3, with TRBD2 identical over 8 bases. The V and J ends lost 7 bases and 4 bases, in that order; junction bases with no gene match: 4. Germline CDR1 is SEHNR and CDR2 is FQNEAQ (reference sequence). The CDR3 is made up of 13 amino acids. The CDR3 sequence: CASNPGGADTQYF. Written as DNA, the CDR3 is TGTGCCAGCAACCCCGGGGGGGCAGATACGCAGTATTTT. The complete variable domain, with remaining parts taken from reference TRBV7-9 and TRBJ2-3, reads DTGVSQNPRHKITKRGQNVTFRCDPISEHNRLYWYRQTLGQGPEFLTYFQNEAQLEKSRLLSDRFSAERPKGSFSTLEIQRTEQGDSAMYLCASNPGGADTQYFGPGTRLTVL.

This clone is a singleton in its sample. The V call is TRBV5-6, the J call TRBJ2-7; no reliable D call. The V gene's germline CDR1 is SGHDT and CDR2 YYEEEE. With 5 bases removed from V and 2 bases from J, the gap between germline ends came to 8 bases. The CDR3 consists of 12 residues. DNA for the CDR3: TGTGCCAGCAGTCTAGAGCCCTACGAGCAGTACTTC. This sequence encodes CASSLEPYEQYF. The complete variable domain, with remaining parts taken from reference TRBV5-6 and TRBJ2-7, reads DAGVTQSPTHLIKTRGQQVTLRCSPKSGHDTVSWYQQALGQGPQFIFQYYEEEERQRGNFPDRFSGHQFPNYSSELNVNALLLGDSALYLCASSLEPYEQYFGPGTRLTVT.

The J gene is TRBJ1-3, the V gene TRBV25-1; D remains unclear. Germline V lookup: CDR1 MGHDK, CDR2 SYGVNS. Between the trimmed V and J ends, which lost 0 bases and 3 bases, there was a span of 9 bases. The CDR3 spans 15 residues. The CDR3, as DNA: TGTGCCAGCAGTGAATATCCGGCAGGTGGAAACACCATATATTTT. As protein: CASSEYPAGGNTIYF.

The chain couples TRBV7-3 to TRBJ2-7, with a possible D match to TRBD2 (5 bases). The CDR3 contains 13 residues. Trimming cost V 2 bases and J 6 bases, with 11 bases left between them. Per the germline V gene, CDR1 is SGHTA and CDR2 is FQGTGA. CDR3 residues: CASSLLSGSEQYF. The DNA for the CDR3 is TGTGCCAGCAGCTTACTGTCGGGGAGCGAGCAGTACTTC.

This chain links TRBV18 with TRBJ2-5, with a weak D call TRBD2 (6 bases). V gave up 2 bases and J gave up 0 bases, with 10 bases separating them. Germline-derived CDR1 and CDR2 are KGHSH and LQKENI. This CDR3 spans 15 amino acids. CDR3 protein: CASSPVREYQETQYF. The CDR3 nucleotides read TGTGCCAGCTCACCAGTACGGGAGTACCAAGAGACCCAGTACTTC.

The gene calls are TRBV10-1 and TRBJ2-7, with a possible D match to TRBD1 (5 bases). V dropped 8 bases and J dropped 8 bases, with 13 bases sitting between them. The CDR3 is 11 amino acids. The germline gives CDR1 WNHNN, CDR2 SYGVQD (reference sequence). CDR3 protein: CASGRQIQQYF. DNA for the CDR3: TGCGCCAGCGGCAGACAGATACAGCAGTACTTC.

The rearrangement links TRBV2 to TRBJ2-7; no definite D call. CDR3 size: 12 residues. V lost 6 bases, J lost 3 bases, and 9 bases lay in between. The germline V gene encodes CDR1 SNHLY and CDR2 FYNNEI. For the CDR3, the DNA is TGTGCCAGCAGCCTATCCTTCTACGAGCAGTACTTC. Residues: CASSLSFYEQYF.

The chain couples TRBV30 to TRBJ1-1; tentatively, D is TRBD1 (6 bases). V was pared by 5 bases and J by 1 base, with 11 bases between. CDR1 and CDR2 (germline): GTSNPN, SVGIG (reference sequence). There are 13 residues in the CDR3. The chain's CDR3 is CAWGGAGNTEAFF. In nucleotides, the CDR3 is TGTGCCTGGGGGGGGGCTGGGAACACTGAAGCTTTCTTT.

Written as DNA, the CDR3 is TGCGCCAGCAGTGAGTCGAGAGATACGCAGTATTTT. It specifies CASSESRDTQYF. The chain uses TRBV10-1 and TRBJ2-3, with unresolved D. This CDR3 comprises 12 residues. V lost 0 bases, J lost 5 bases, and 3 bases lay in between. Germline V gene data show CDR1 as WNHNN and CDR2 as SYGVQD (reference sequence).

The chain joins TRBV19 to TRBJ1-5; D remains ambiguous. Deletions cut 5 bases from V and 4 bases from J, with 6 bases between. The germline V gene encodes CDR1 LNHDA and CDR2 SQIVND (reference sequence). This CDR3 is built from 12 residues. The DNA for the CDR3 is TGTGCCAGTAGTGCTAGTAATCAGCCCCAGCATTTT. It codes for CASSASNQPQHF.